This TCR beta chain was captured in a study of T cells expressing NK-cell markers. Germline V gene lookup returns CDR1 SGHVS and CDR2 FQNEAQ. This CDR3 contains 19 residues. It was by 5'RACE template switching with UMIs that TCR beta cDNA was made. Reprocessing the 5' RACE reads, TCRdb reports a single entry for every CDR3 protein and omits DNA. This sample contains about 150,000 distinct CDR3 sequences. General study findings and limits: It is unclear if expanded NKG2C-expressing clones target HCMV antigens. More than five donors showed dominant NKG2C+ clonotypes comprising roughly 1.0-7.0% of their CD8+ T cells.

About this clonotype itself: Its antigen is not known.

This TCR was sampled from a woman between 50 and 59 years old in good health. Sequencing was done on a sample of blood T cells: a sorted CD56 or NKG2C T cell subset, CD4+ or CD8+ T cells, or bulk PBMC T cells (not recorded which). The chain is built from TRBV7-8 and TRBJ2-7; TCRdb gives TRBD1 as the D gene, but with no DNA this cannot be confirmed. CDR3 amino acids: CASSLAAGQGRHPSYEQYF.